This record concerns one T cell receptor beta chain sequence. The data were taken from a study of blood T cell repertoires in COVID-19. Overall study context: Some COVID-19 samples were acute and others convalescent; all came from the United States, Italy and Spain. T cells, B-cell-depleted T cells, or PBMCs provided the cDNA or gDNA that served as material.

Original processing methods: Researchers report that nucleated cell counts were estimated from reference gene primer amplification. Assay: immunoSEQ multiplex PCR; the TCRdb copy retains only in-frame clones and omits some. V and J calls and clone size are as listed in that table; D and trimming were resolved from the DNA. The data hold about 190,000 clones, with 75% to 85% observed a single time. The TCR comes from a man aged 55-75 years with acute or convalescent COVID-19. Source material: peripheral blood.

This CDR3 is CASSTLGTSVNEQFF. Written as DNA, the CDR3 is TGTGCCAGCAGCACCCTCGGGACTAGCGTCAATGAGCAGTTCTTC. The V call is TRBV7-9, the J call TRBJ2-1, with 10 bases identical to TRBD2. Germline values: CDR1 SEHNR, CDR2 FQNEAQ (reference sequence). Germline trimming cut 5 bases from V and 6 bases from J; bases unmatched to any gene: 7. The CDR3 is made up of 15 amino acids.